The 15 T cell receptor beta chains below come from one sample, sequenced in a study of blood T cells in healthy people across ages. Together with a sample-barcoded 5' primer, a J-beta primer mix was included in a second PCR lasting about 7 to 11 cycles. Each CDR3 protein gets one entry after TCRdb re-called the 5' RACE reads with MiXCR. The data hold roughly 800,000 distinct CDR3 sequences, with 58% observed a single time. Material for sequencing was blood. The origin of the receptors is a young man in good health.

This chain uses TRBV18 with TRBJ2-7; D tentatively reads TRBD1 or TRBD2 (5 bases each). Germline values: CDR1 KGHSH, CDR2 LQKENI. Trimming stripped 5 bases from V and 3 bases from J, with 11 bases between. The CDR3 contains 13 residues. As DNA, the CDR3 is TGTGCCAGCTCAGAGGGGATTCGCTACGAGCAGTACTTC. Translation gives CASSEGIRYEQYF.

This clonotype showed up just a few times. The chain is built from TRBV5-1 and TRBJ1-2; D perhaps matches TRBD1 (6 bases). CDR1 and CDR2 (germline): SGHRS, YFSETQ. V was pared by 4 bases and J by 0 bases, with 13 bases between. The CDR3 is 15 amino acids. The CDR3 DNA is TGCGCCAGCAGCCCTGGACAGCTAGCTAACTATGGCTACACCTTC. Its protein product is CASSPGQLANYGYTF.

J is TRBJ1-5 and V is TRBV3-1; possibly TRBD1 for D (6 bases). Germline V CDR1 and CDR2: LGHDT, YNNKEL (reference sequence). The CDR3 has 14 residues. V lost 3 bases to trimming and J lost 6 bases, with 12 bases between them. CDR3: CASSQGRGSQPQHF. The CDR3, as DNA: TGTGCCAGCAGCCAGGGCAGGGGATCTCAGCCCCAGCATTTT.

The gene calls are TRBV7-2 and TRBJ2-7; D not resolved. CDR3 size: 14 residues. In germline, CDR1 is SGHTA, CDR2 FQGNSA. V lost 1 base, J lost 7 bases, and 14 bases lay in between. The CDR3: CASSLETTPGEQYF. In DNA form, the CDR3 reads TGTGCCAGCAGCTTAGAAACAACTCCTGGGGAGCAGTACTTC.

The chain combines TRBV15 with TRBJ2-2; D may be TRBD1 (6 bases). The CDR3 length is 15 residues. The V end was cut by 0 bases, the J end by 1 base, with 6 bases between. The germline V gene has CDR1 LNHNV and CDR2 YYDKDF (reference sequence). The CDR3 spells CATSRDRGNTGELFF. CDR3 nucleotide sequence: TGTGCCACCAGCAGAGACAGGGGGAACACCGGGGAGCTGTTTTTT.

This clonotype occurred once. V usage is TRBV7-9 and J usage is TRBJ2-1; no firm D call. The CDR3 runs to 14 residues. V was pared by 5 bases and J by 5 bases, with 13 bases between. Looked up from germline, CDR1 is SEHNR and CDR2 is FQNEAQ (reference sequence). This CDR3 reads CASSPDVADNEQFF. For the CDR3, the DNA is TGTGCCAGCAGCCCGGACGTAGCTGACAATGAGCAGTTCTTC.

The rearrangement joins TRBV20-1 to TRBJ1-5; D is perhaps TRBD1 (6 bases). There are 14 residues in the CDR3. V gave up 2 bases and J gave up 7 bases, with 15 bases separating them. Germline CDR1 reads DFQATT; CDR2 reads SNEGSKA (reference sequence). The CDR3 is CSARFGQGLQPQHF. CDR3 coding DNA: TGCAGTGCTAGATTTGGGCAGGGGCTGCAGCCCCAGCATTTT.

The J gene is TRBJ2-3, the V gene TRBV6-2 or TRBV6-3, with 13 bases aligning to TRBD2. This CDR3 has 17 residues. Trimming at V came to 0 bases and at J to 3 bases, leaving 3 bases not matched to a gene. Germline V gene data show CDR1 as MNHEY and CDR2 as SVGEGT. The CDR3 DNA is TGTGCCAGCAGTTACTCGGGACTAGCGGGACGGACAGATACGCAGTATTTT. Its translation is CASSYSGLAGRTDTQYF.

This clonotype occurred once. CDR3 in amino acids: CASSYLVAGAKEQFF. Here the CDR3 DNA reads TGTGCCAGCAGTTACTTAGTAGCGGGAGCGAAAGAGCAGTTCTTC. This rearrangement joins TRBV6-5 to TRBJ2-1; 9 nucleotides agree with TRBD2. Trimming cost V 1 base and J 10 bases; bases outside gene matches: 8. Germline V gives CDR1 MNHEY, CDR2 SVGAGI. The CDR3 length is 15 residues.

The sample holds a few counts of this clonotype. The chain joins TRBV12-3 or TRBV12-4 to TRBJ1-2; maybe TRBD1 (5 bases). The CDR3 is 13 residues long. V shed 9 bases and J shed 4 bases, with 15 bases lying between them. The CDR3 region is CASLSGGGYGYTF. In DNA, the CDR3 is TGTGCCAGTTTGTCGGGGGGGGGCTATGGCTACACCTTC.

The chain employs TRBV7-2 and TRBJ2-4; D perhaps matches TRBD1 (6 bases). The better agreement between TRBJ2-5 and the DNA end casts doubt on the J call. The germline V gene has CDR1 SGHTA and CDR2 FQGNSA. The CDR3 has 13 residues. CDR3 DNA: TGTGCCAGCAGCTATTGGACAGAAGAGACCCAGTACTTC. It encodes CASSYWTEETQYF.

The genes are TRBV4-2 and TRBJ2-5, with D uncertain. The J call could be wrong; TRBJ2-4 is a better fit for the DNA end. The CDR3 length is 16 residues. The V gene's germline CDR1 is LGHNA and CDR2 YNFKEQ. DNA of the CDR3: TGTGCCAGCAGCCAAGAATCCCACCAGAGTGGGAACATTCAGTACTTC. As protein: CASSQESHQSGNIQYF.

This clonotype was observed a few times. The chain uses TRBV20-1 and TRBJ2-1; 7 bases match TRBD2. The germline CDR1 and CDR2 sequences are DFQATT and SNEGSKA (reference sequence). The CDR3 is made up of 16 amino acids. The V and J ends lost 1 base and 0 bases, in that order; junction bases with no gene match: 6. The CDR3 DNA is TGCAGTGCTAGAGTGAACGGGGGGAGCTCCTACAATGAGCAGTTCTTC. It translates to CSARVNGGSSYNEQFF.

This clonotype was found a few times. The CDR3 reads CASTGGLFYEQYF. For the CDR3, the DNA is TGTGCCAGCACTGGGGGGCTTTTCTACGAGCAGTACTTC. This rearrangement joins TRBV7-9 to TRBJ2-4; D may match TRBD1 or TRBD2 (6 bases each). The J call may be incorrect, as the DNA end agrees better with TRBJ2-7. Looked up from germline, CDR1 is SEHNR and CDR2 is FQNEAQ (reference sequence). CDR3 length: 13 residues.

The V call is TRBV20-1, the J call TRBJ2-6; D is perhaps TRBD2 (7 bases). V was cut by 0 bases and J by 2 bases, with 20 bases left in between. CDR1 is DFQATT, CDR2 SNEGSKA, per germline (reference sequence). This CDR3 has 19 amino acids. The CDR3 DNA follows: TGCAGTGCTAGAGATATCGGGGGGCGCTGGTCTCCTGGGGCCAACGTCCTGACTTTC. Protein product: CSARDIGGRWSPGANVLTF.